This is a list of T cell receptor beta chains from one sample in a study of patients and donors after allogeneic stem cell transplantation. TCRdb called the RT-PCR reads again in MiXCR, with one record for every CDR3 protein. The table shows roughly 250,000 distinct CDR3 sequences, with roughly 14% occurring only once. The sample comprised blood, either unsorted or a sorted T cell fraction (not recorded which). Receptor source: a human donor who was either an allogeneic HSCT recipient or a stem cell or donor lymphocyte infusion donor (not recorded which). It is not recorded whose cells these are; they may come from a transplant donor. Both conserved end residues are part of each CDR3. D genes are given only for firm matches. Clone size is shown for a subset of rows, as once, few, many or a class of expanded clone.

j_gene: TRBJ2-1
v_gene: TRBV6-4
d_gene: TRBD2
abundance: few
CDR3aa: CACNGTIYNEQFF
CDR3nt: TGTGCCTGCAATGGGACTATCTACAATGAGCAGTTCTTC

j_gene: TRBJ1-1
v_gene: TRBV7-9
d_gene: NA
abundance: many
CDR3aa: CASSLASLNTEAFF
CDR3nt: TGTGCCAGCAGCTTAGCGTCCCTGAACACTGAAGCTTTCTTT

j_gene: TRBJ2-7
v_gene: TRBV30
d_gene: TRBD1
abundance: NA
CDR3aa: CAWSVQRGRTEQYF
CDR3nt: TGTGCCTGGAGTGTACAAAGGGGGCGAACCGAGCAGTACTTC

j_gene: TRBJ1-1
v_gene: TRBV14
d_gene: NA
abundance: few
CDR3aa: CASSRGRVNTEAFF
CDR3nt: TGTGCCAGCAGCCGCGGGAGGGTGAACACTGAAGCTTTCTTT

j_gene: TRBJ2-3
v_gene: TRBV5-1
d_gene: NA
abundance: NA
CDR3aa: CASSLWQSTDTQYF
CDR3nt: TGCGCCAGCAGCTTGTGGCAGAGCACAGATACGCAGTATTTT

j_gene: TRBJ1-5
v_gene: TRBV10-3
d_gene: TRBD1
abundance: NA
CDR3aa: CATSGGPGQPQHF
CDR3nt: TGTGCCACCTCAGGGGGCCCGGGACAGCCCCAGCATTTT

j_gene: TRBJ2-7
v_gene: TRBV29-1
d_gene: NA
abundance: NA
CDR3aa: CSVRRDGTYEQYF
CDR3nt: TGCAGCGTGCGGCGTGACGGGACCTACGAGCAGTACTTC

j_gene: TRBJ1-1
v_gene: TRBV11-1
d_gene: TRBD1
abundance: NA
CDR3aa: CASSDRQGNMDTEAFF
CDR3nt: TGTGCCAGCAGCGATCGACAGGGGAATATGGACACTGAAGCTTTCTTT

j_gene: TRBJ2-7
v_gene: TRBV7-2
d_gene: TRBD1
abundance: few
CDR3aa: CASSAQIDRVGEQYF
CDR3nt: TGTGCCAGCAGCGCCCAAATAGACAGGGTAGGCGAGCAGTACTTC

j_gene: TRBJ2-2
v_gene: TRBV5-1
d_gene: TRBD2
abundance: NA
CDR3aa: CASSLSLAGAGTGELFF
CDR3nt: TGCGCCAGCAGCTTGTCACTAGCGGGAGCGGGCACCGGGGAGCTGTTTTTT

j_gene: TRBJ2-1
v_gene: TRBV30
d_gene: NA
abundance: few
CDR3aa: CAWSLLTGIVGNEQFF
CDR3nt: TGTGCCTGGAGTCTACTAACAGGGATAGTTGGAAATGAGCAGTTCTTC

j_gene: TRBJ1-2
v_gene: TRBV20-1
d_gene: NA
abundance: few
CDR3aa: CSARDRRVDYGYTF
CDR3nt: TGCAGTGCTAGAGATCGGAGGGTAGACTATGGCTACACCTTC

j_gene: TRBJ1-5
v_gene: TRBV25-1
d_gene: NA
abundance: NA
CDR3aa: CASSEYGASNQPQHF
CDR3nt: TGTGCCAGCAGTGAATATGGGGCGAGCAATCAGCCCCAGCATTTT

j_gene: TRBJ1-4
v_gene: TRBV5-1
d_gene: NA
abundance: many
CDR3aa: CASSAVTGGSGELFF
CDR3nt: TGCGCCAGCAGCGCCGTGACGGGGGGATCGGGGGAACTGTTTTTT

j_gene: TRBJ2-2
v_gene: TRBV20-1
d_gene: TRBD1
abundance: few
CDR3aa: CSARYRGNTGELFF
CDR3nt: TGCAGTGCTAGGTACAGGGGGAACACCGGGGAGCTGTTTTTT

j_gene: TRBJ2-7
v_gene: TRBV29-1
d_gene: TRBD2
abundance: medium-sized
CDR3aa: CSVEREPRGEQYF
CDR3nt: TGCAGCGTCGAGCGGGAGCCGAGGGGCGAGCAGTACTTC

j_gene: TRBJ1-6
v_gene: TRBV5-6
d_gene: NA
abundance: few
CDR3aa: CASSLFSPLRPSPLHF
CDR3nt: TGTGCCAGCAGCTTGTTCTCCCCACTCCGTCCTTCACCCCTCCACTTT

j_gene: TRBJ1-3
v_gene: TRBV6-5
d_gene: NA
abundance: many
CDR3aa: CASSYSGSGRSGATIYF
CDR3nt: TGTGCCAGCAGTTACTCCGGTTCTGGGAGATCTGGGGCCACCATATATTTT

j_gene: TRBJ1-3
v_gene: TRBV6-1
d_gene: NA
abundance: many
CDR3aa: CASSPGSTGNTIYF
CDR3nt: TGTGCCAGCAGTCCTGGGAGTACTGGAAACACCATATATTTT

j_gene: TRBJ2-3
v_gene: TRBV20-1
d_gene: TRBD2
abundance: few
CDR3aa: CSARGAQREGQADTQYF
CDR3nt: TGCAGTGCTAGAGGGGCGCAGCGGGAGGGCCAAGCAGATACGCAGTATTTT

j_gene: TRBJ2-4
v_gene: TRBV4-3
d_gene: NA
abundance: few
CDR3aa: CASSQDLRSLLAKNIQYF
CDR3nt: TGCGCCAGCAGCCAAGATCTGAGGAGTCTGCTAGCCAAAAACATTCAGTACTTC

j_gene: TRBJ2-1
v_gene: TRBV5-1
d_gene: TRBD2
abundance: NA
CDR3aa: CASSLGGLAGSGEQFF
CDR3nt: TGCGCCAGCAGCCTTGGGGGACTAGCGGGATCAGGAGAGCAGTTCTTC

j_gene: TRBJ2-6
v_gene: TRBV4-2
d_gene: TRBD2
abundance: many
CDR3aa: CASSQGLLARAVLTF
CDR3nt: TGTGCCAGCAGCCAAGGACTACTAGCGAGAGCCGTCCTGACTTTC